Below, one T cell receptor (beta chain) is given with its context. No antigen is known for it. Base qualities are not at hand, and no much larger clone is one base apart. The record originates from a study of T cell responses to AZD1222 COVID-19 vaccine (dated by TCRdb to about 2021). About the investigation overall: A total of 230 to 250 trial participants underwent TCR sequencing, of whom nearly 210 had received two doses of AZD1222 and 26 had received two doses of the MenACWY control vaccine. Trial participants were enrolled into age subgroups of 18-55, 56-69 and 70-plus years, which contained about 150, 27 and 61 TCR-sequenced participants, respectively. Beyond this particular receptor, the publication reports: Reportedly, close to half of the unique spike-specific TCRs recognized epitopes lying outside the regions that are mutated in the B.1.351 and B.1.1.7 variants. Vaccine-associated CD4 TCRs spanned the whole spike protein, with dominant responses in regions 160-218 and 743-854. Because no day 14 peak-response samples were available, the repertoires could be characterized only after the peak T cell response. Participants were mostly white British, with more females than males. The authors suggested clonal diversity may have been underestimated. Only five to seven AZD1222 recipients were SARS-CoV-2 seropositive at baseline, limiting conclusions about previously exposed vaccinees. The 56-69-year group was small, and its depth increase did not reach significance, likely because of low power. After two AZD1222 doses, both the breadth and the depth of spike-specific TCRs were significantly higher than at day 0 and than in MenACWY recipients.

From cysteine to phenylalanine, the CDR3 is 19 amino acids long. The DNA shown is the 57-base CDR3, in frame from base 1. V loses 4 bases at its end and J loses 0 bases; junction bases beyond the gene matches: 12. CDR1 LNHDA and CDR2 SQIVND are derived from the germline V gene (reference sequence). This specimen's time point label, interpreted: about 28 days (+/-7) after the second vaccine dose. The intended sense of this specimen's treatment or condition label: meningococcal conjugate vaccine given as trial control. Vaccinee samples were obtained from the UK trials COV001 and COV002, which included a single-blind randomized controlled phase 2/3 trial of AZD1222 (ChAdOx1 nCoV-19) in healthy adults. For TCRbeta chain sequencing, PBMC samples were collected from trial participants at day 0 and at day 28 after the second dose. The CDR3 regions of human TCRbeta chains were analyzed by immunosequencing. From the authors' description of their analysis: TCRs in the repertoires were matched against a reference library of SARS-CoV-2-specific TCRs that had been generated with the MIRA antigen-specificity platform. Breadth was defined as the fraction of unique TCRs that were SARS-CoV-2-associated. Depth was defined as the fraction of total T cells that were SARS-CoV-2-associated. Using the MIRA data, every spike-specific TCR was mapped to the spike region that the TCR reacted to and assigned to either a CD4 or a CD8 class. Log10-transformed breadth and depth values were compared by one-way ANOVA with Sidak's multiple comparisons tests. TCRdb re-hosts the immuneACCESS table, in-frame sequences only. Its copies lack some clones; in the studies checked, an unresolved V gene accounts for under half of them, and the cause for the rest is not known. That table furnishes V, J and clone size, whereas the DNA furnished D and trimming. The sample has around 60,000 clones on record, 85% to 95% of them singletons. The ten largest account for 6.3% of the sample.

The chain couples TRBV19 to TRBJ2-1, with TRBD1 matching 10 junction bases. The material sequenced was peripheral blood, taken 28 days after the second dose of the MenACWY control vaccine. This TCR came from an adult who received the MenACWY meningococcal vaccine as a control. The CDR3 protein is CASSTTSDRGKSSYNEQFF. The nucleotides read TGTGCCAGTAGTACAACCTCGGACAGGGGGAAAAGCTCCTACAATGAGCAGTTCTTC.